These T cell receptor beta chains were read from a single sample in a study of T cells in Graves' hyperthyroidism and ophthalmopathy. TCRdb re-called the multiplex PCR reads with MiXCR, one entry per CDR3 protein. Of a few hundred thousand distinct CDR3 sequences in the sample, about 14% were seen once. Sequencing was performed on blood. The receptors shown here come from a woman between 25 and 40 years old with Graves' ophthalmopathy. The conserved cysteine and the conserved F or W are not part of the CDR3 here. The D gene is left open where the match is weak. Size is omitted from some rows. Given values are once, few, many or a class for expanded clones.

abundance: many; d_gene: TRBD2; j_gene: TRBJ2-5; v_gene: TRBV5-1; CDR3aa: ASSWGLAEETQY
abundance: -; d_gene: -; j_gene: TRBJ2-3; v_gene: TRBV2; CDR3aa: ASSERQGAGGERDTQY
abundance: many; d_gene: TRBD1; j_gene: TRBJ2-3; v_gene: TRBV5-8; CDR3aa: ASSFYRGTDTQY
abundance: few; d_gene: -; j_gene: TRBJ1-2; v_gene: TRBV5-1; CDR3aa: ASSLSQGPNYGYT
abundance: -; d_gene: TRBD1; j_gene: TRBJ2-3; v_gene: TRBV28; CDR3aa: ASSEDRDTDTQY
abundance: many; d_gene: -; j_gene: TRBJ2-1; v_gene: TRBV12-3/TRBV12-4; CDR3aa: ASIPPRGNEQF
abundance: many; d_gene: TRBD2; j_gene: TRBJ2-1; v_gene: TRBV19; CDR3aa: ASRGGPYYNEQF
abundance: few; d_gene: -; j_gene: TRBJ2-7; v_gene: TRBV18; CDR3aa: ASSLGTQGGEQY
abundance: many; d_gene: TRBD2; j_gene: TRBJ2-5; v_gene: TRBV12-3/TRBV12-4; CDR3aa: ASRPRGGGTHQETQY
abundance: -; d_gene: -; j_gene: TRBJ2-3; v_gene: TRBV27; CDR3aa: ASSLFFYGVVGEGAADTQY
abundance: few; d_gene: TRBD1; j_gene: TRBJ1-6; v_gene: TRBV6-2/TRBV6-3; CDR3aa: ASRRDSSSYNSPLH
abundance: -; d_gene: TRBD2; j_gene: TRBJ2-1; v_gene: TRBV5-8; CDR3aa: ASSQGLADYNEQF
abundance: many; d_gene: -; j_gene: TRBJ1-1; v_gene: TRBV30; CDR3aa: AWNRMNTEAF
abundance: few; d_gene: -; j_gene: TRBJ2-1; v_gene: TRBV19; CDR3aa: ASSPTGTEQF
abundance: -; d_gene: -; j_gene: TRBJ2-3; v_gene: TRBV3-1; CDR3aa: ANSHVSRPDTQY
abundance: many; d_gene: -; j_gene: TRBJ2-7; v_gene: TRBV18; CDR3aa: ASSPQSRGHEQY
abundance: few; d_gene: TRBD1; j_gene: TRBJ2-1; v_gene: TRBV12-3/TRBV12-4; CDR3aa: ASSGTGTVYNEQF
abundance: -; d_gene: TRBD1; j_gene: TRBJ1-2; v_gene: TRBV5-6; CDR3aa: ASSLGQGRGGYT
abundance: many; d_gene: TRBD2; j_gene: TRBJ2-7; v_gene: TRBV27; CDR3aa: ASNLHAGLAREQY
abundance: many; d_gene: -; j_gene: TRBJ1-2; v_gene: TRBV20-1; CDR3aa: SASYLDGYT
abundance: many; d_gene: -; j_gene: TRBJ1-1; v_gene: TRBV12-5; CDR3aa: ASGFANLNTEAF
abundance: -; d_gene: TRBD1; j_gene: TRBJ2-2; v_gene: TRBV7-2; CDR3aa: ASSPSPGQGSTGELF
abundance: few; d_gene: TRBD1; j_gene: TRBJ1-2; v_gene: TRBV2; CDR3aa: ASRGTGATNYGYT
abundance: many; d_gene: TRBD1; j_gene: TRBJ1-2; v_gene: TRBV7-8; CDR3aa: ASSYFTGTGGLIYGYT
abundance: many; d_gene: -; j_gene: TRBJ1-5; v_gene: TRBV3-1; CDR3aa: ASSPRSGNQPQH
abundance: many; d_gene: TRBD1; j_gene: TRBJ1-1; v_gene: TRBV4-2; CDR3aa: ASSQSQGDTEAF
abundance: many; d_gene: TRBD2; j_gene: TRBJ2-7; v_gene: TRBV11-2; CDR3aa: ASSGSSAGGSYEQY
abundance: many; d_gene: -; j_gene: TRBJ1-5; v_gene: TRBV30; CDR3aa: AWSVNGRSYSNQPQH
abundance: many; d_gene: TRBD2; j_gene: TRBJ2-3; v_gene: TRBV24-1; CDR3aa: ATSDTSGGAPDTQY
abundance: many; d_gene: TRBD1; j_gene: TRBJ1-5; v_gene: TRBV20-1; CDR3aa: SARDSGQGFNQPQH
abundance: many; d_gene: TRBD1; j_gene: TRBJ1-4; v_gene: TRBV30; CDR3aa: AWSVQGTLGTNEKLF
abundance: many; d_gene: -; j_gene: TRBJ1-1; v_gene: TRBV30; CDR3aa: ALRTVTTF